One and the same sample provided the 30 T cell receptor beta chains below, sequenced in a study of T-cell reconstitution after alpha-beta-depleted transplantation in children. Researchers prepared the TCRbeta library using unique molecular identifiers, the study reports. TCRdb reanalysed the PCR reads using MiXCR and keeps one entry per CDR3 protein. This table has around 92,000 distinct CDR3 sequences, 9% to 15% appearing once. The sample here was PBMCs from the stem cell graft donor, taken from the stem cell graft. The receptors were sampled from a human donor who donated a stem cell graft to a child with inherited bone marrow failure.

This clonotype was recorded a few times. The CDR3 DNA is TGCGCCAGCAGCTTGGCGTGGGTTGGCGAGCAGTACTTC. Translating gives CASSLAWVGEQYF. The V gene is TRBV5-1, the J gene TRBJ2-7; the D is unclear. This CDR3 contains 13 residues. V lost 0 bases, J lost 6 bases, and 10 bases lay in between. The V gene's germline CDR1 is SGHRS and CDR2 YFSETQ.

This chain uses TRBV11-1 with TRBJ2-5; 14 bases fit TRBD2. This CDR3 region has 19 residues. Germline values: CDR1 SGHAT, CDR2 FQDESV (reference sequence). The V gene end was trimmed by 3 bases and the J gene end by 5 bases; junction bases not matched to a gene: 14. CDR3 sequence: CASSLGTAGTSGRVETQYF. CDR3 coding DNA: TGTGCCAGCAGCTTGGGCACCGCGGGGACTAGCGGGAGAGTTGAGACCCAGTACTTC.

The sample holds many counts of this clonotype. This chain joins TRBV20-1 and TRBJ2-1; 7 nucleotides match TRBD1. V was clipped by 3 bases and J by 8 bases; unmatched bases: 7. CDR3 length equals 13 residues. The germline V gene encodes CDR1 DFQATT and CDR2 SNEGSKA (reference sequence). The CDR3 region has the DNA TGCAGTGCTAGCCGAGACAGGGATCATGAGCAGTTCTTC. Translating gives CSASRDRDHEQFF.

This clonotype was seen ten or more times. The J gene is TRBJ1-1, the V gene TRBV12-3 or TRBV12-4; 8 nucleotides align to TRBD1. V lost 5 bases and J lost 0; bases outside the gene matches: 8. CDR3 length: 16 residues. CDR3 loop: CASSRFTGGVNTEAFF. The CDR3 nucleotides read TGTGCCAGCAGTCGTTTCACAGGGGGAGTGAACACTGAAGCTTTCTTT.

The table lists this clonotype with many counts. The genes are TRBV4-3 and TRBJ2-7, with a weak D call TRBD1 (6 bases). V lost 0 bases and J lost 6, with 12 bases in between. The CDR3 extends over 14 amino acids. CDR1 LGHNA and CDR2 YSLEER come from the germline V gene. As DNA, the CDR3 is TGCGCCAGCAGCCAAGATGTGCAGGGGACCGAGCAGTACTTC. Residues: CASSQDVQGTEQYF.

This clonotype was observed many times. The junction does not match germline at one end; this may be a read error. The chain has TRBV20-1 and TRBJ1-4; possibly TRBD1 for D (5 bases). The CDR3 has 12 amino acids. The germline V gene encodes CDR1 DFQATT and CDR2 SNEGSKA (reference sequence). The CDR3 bases are TGCAGTGCTAGTTTGACAGAGGGACTGAGGGTTTTT. Translated: CSASLTEGLRVF.

This clonotype was seen repeatedly, ten times or more. The chain is built from TRBV12-3 or TRBV12-4 and TRBJ2-2; D uncertain. The CDR3 consists of 15 residues. Trimming stripped 3 bases from V and 1 base from J, with 9 bases between. The CDR3 is CASSFLGLNTGELFF. The CDR3 DNA is TGTGCCAGCAGTTTTTTGGGGTTGAACACCGGGGAGCTGTTTTTT.

The sample holds many counts of this clonotype. The chain links TRBV5-1 to TRBJ2-1, with D perhaps matching TRBD1 or TRBD2 (5 bases each). The CDR3 is made up of 17 amino acids. The V end lost 4 bases, the J end lost 4 bases, and 21 bases lay between the germline ends. Germline V CDR1 and CDR2: SGHRS, YFSETQ. The CDR3 bases are TGCGCCAGCAGCCCTTCCTTAGTAATGGGACGGTACAATGAGCAGTTCTTC. It encodes CASSPSLVMGRYNEQFF. Full variable domain (remainder filled in from reference TRBV5-1 and TRBJ2-1): KAGVTQTPRYLIKTRGQQVTLSCSPISGHRSVSWYQQTPGQGLQFLFEYFSETQRNKGNFPGRFSGRQFSNSRSEMNVSTLELGDSALYLCASSPSLVMGRYNEQFFGPGTRLTVL.

This clonotype was recorded at least ten times. The CDR3 DNA reads TGTGCCAGCAGCCGGGGACTAGCCACCAGCACAGATACGCAGTATTTT. Translation: CASSRGLATSTDTQYF. The chain is built from TRBV3-1 and TRBJ2-3; the match to TRBD2 covers 9 bases. The length of the CDR3 is 16 residues. CDR1 and CDR2 (germline): LGHDT, YNNKEL (reference sequence). Unmatched junction bases numbered 5, after V lost 4 bases and J lost 0 bases.

This clonotype was seen repeatedly, ten times or more. This chain joins TRBV12-3 or TRBV12-4 and TRBJ1-1; TRBD1 aligns across 7 bases. This CDR3 contains 14 residues. The J segment lost 4 bases and the V segment lost 5 bases, leaving 7 bases of the junction unmatched. The CDR3 sequence is CASSPQQGSTEAFF. In nucleotides, the CDR3 is TGTGCCAGCAGTCCCCAACAGGGGAGCACTGAAGCTTTCTTT.

This clonotype was found many times. The gene calls are TRBV4-3 and TRBJ2-3; D unclear. V shed 0 bases and J shed 5 bases, with 6 bases lying between them. CDR1 and CDR2 from the germline V gene are LGHNA and YSLEER. This CDR3 has 13 residues. The CDR3 nucleotides read TGCGCCAGCAGCCAAGATTTCTTAGATACGCAGTATTTT. This gives the protein CASSQDFLDTQYF.

This clonotype was recorded at least ten times. The V and J genes are TRBV4-3 and TRBJ2-7, with D uncertain. V shed 0 bases and J shed 3 bases, with 6 bases lying between them. The CDR3 is 13 residues long. Germline CDR1 is LGHNA and CDR2 is YSLEER. The CDR3 bases are TGCGCCAGCAGCCAAGAAAACAACTACGAGCAGTACTTC. Its translation: CASSQENNYEQYF.

This clonotype was detected ten times or more. The genes are TRBV27 and TRBJ2-7; 7 bases map to TRBD2. Trimming cost V 10 bases and J 7 bases; bases outside gene matches: 16. The CDR3 sequence is 14 residues long. Germline CDR1 reads MNHEY; CDR2 reads SMNVEV (reference sequence). The CDR3 sequence: CAISPGRRGLEQYF. CDR3 nucleotides: TGTGCCATCTCCCCCGGGAGGCGGGGGTTGGAGCAGTACTTC.

The V gene is TRBV7-3, the J gene TRBJ2-3; unclear D gene. The CDR3 spans 15 residues. Trimming took off 5 bases at V and 4 bases at J, with 16 bases between the two ends. CDR1 and CDR2 from the germline V gene are SGHTA and FQGTGA. CDR3 amino acids: CASSPSNHRPDTQYF. The CDR3 coding sequence is TGTGCCAGCAGCCCCTCGAACCACCGCCCAGATACGCAGTATTTT.

This clonotype was recorded at least ten times. V and J are TRBV28 and TRBJ2-3, with D perhaps matching TRBD2 (6 bases). This CDR3 comprises 13 residues. In germline, CDR1 is MDHEN, CDR2 SYDVKM. V was pared by 3 bases and J by 4 bases, with 8 bases between. The CDR3 protein is CASSFRRADTQYF. The CDR3 nucleotides are TGTGCCAGCAGTTTCCGGAGGGCAGATACGCAGTATTTT.

This clonotype was seen more than once but under ten times. The chain carries TRBV7-9 and TRBJ1-6; possibly TRBD1 for D (5 bases). CDR3 size: 13 residues. Per germline, CDR1 SEHNR and CDR2 FQNEAQ (reference sequence). The V gene lost 4 bases and the J gene lost 7 bases, with 8 bases spanning the gap. This CDR3 reads CASSSDRNSPLHF. DNA of the CDR3: TGTGCCAGCAGCTCAGACAGAAATTCACCCCTCCACTTT.

The chain uses TRBV4-1 and TRBJ2-7; D perhaps matches TRBD2 (5 bases). Germline V gene lookup returns CDR1 MGHRA and CDR2 YSYEKL. V lost 1 base to trimming and J lost 2 bases, with 9 bases between them. This CDR3 spans 14 amino acids. DNA for the CDR3: TGCGCCAGCAGCCAAGTTAAGGAGGCCTACGAGCAGTACTTC. Its protein is CASSQVKEAYEQYF.

This clonotype was counted ten times or more. This chain links TRBV29-1 with TRBJ2-6; D might be TRBD1 (5 bases). V lost 6 bases to trimming and J lost 0 bases, with 15 bases between them. The CDR3 covers 16 residues. Germline CDR1 SQVTM, CDR2 ANQGSEA. CDR3 amino acids: CSVATDINSGANVLTF. CDR3 DNA: TGCAGCGTAGCGACAGATATAAACTCTGGGGCCAACGTCCTGACTTTC.

This clonotype was counted at least ten times. The gene calls are TRBV5-1 and TRBJ1-2; D is unresolved. CDR3 length equals 13 residues. Germline V CDR1 and CDR2: SGHRS, YFSETQ. The germline V and J ends were trimmed by 3 bases and 2 bases, with 8 bases remaining between them. CDR3 in amino acids: CASSYGRNYGYTF. In nucleotides, the CDR3 is TGCGCCAGCAGCTATGGACGGAACTATGGCTACACCTTC.

This clonotype was detected a few times. This chain uses TRBV11-3 with TRBJ2-1; the D gene is possibly TRBD2 (6 bases). The V gene lost 5 bases and the J gene lost 4 bases, with 15 bases spanning the gap. The germline CDR1 and CDR2 sequences are SGHNT and YENEEA. The CDR3 length is 15 residues. The CDR3 sequence: CASSPHGTQYNEQFF. The CDR3 region has the DNA TGTGCCAGCAGCCCCCACGGGACTCAATACAATGAGCAGTTCTTC.

With regard to this clonotype: Being one base from a much bigger clone, this may be a read error. The V and J genes are TRBV20-1 and TRBJ1-2, with TRBD1 matching 9 bases. The CDR3 extends over 16 amino acids. Germline assignment: CDR1 DFQATT and CDR2 SNEGSKA (reference sequence). In DNA form, the CDR3 reads TGCTGTGCTAGAGATCAACCCACAGGGGGCAGCTATGGCTACACCTTC. This translates into CCARDQPTGGSYGYTF.

The rearrangement joins TRBV21-1 to TRBJ2-4; the table's D call of TRBD1 was not tested on the DNA. TRBV21-1 is flagged as a pseudogene. The CDR3 has 16 residues. This CDR3 is CASSKKGSLGGWWGWF. CDR3 bases: TGTGCCAGCAGCAAAAAAGGGAGTTTGGGGGGCTGGTGGGGATGGTTC.

Ten or more counts support this clonotype. The V gene is TRBV20-1, the J gene TRBJ2-7; TRBD2 agrees at 9 bases. CDR1 DFQATT and CDR2 SNEGSKA come from the germline V gene (reference sequence). This CDR3 comprises 13 residues. Germline trimming cut 5 bases from V and 7 bases from J; bases unmatched to any gene: 9. This CDR3 is CSALRRAGGEQYF. CDR3 DNA: TGCAGTGCTCTACGGAGGGCGGGGGGGGAGCAGTACTTC.

This clonotype came up many times. The gene calls are TRBV4-2 and TRBJ2-1, with D tentatively TRBD2 (6 bases). Trimming left V 1 base short and J 6 bases short, with 13 bases between. The CDR3 sequence is 15 residues long. CDR1 is LGHNA and CDR2 is YNFKEQ in the germline V gene. The CDR3 DNA sequence: TGTGCCAGCAGCCAAGCCTTTCGGGGAGGCAATGAGCAGTTCTTC. Translating gives CASSQAFRGGNEQFF.

This clonotype was found many times. This chain links TRBV24-1 with TRBJ2-7, with 10 bases that match TRBD2. The germline V gene has CDR1 KGHDR and CDR2 SFDVKD. The length of the CDR3 is 14 residues. V trimming: 4 bases; J trimming: 5 bases; junction bases outside the gene matches: 4. The CDR3 loop reads CATSDRLAGDEQYF. The CDR3 bases are TGTGCCACCAGTGACCGACTAGCGGGCGACGAGCAGTACTTC.

In this sample, this clonotype turned up many times. This sequence joins TRBV24-1 and TRBJ2-5; D gene unclear. This CDR3 is built from 12 residues. Germline CDR1 and CDR2: KGHDR and SFDVKD. Deletions cut 4 bases from V and 1 base from J, with 3 bases between. The CDR3 loop is CATSDIQETQYF. The CDR3 DNA reads as TGTGCCACCAGTGACATCCAAGAGACCCAGTACTTC.

This clonotype was recorded many times. The V call is TRBV7-2, the J call TRBJ1-4, with D uncertain. CDR3 length: 15 residues. The V end was cut by 5 bases, the J end by 8 bases, with 18 bases between. CDR1 and CDR2 from the germline V gene are SGHTA and FQGNSA. CDR3 amino acids: CASSDRRPMSEKLFF. The CDR3 coding sequence is TGTGCCAGCAGCGACCGCAGACCCATGTCGGAAAAACTGTTTTTT.

This clonotype was observed many times. Germline is not matched at one junction end, which may reflect a read error. This CDR3 reads CASSFWPSGNAYEHFF. CDR3 DNA sequence: TGTGCCAGCAGCTTCTGGCCTAGCGGGAATGCATATGAGCATTTCTTC. The V call is TRBV7-2, the J call TRBJ2-1, with 9 bases matching TRBD2. Germline CDR1 and CDR2: SGHTA and FQGNSA. There are 16 residues in the CDR3.

Ten or more counts support this clonotype. The genes are TRBV5-1 and TRBJ2-7; the D gene could be TRBD1 or TRBD2 (7 bases each). The germline V gene has CDR1 SGHRS and CDR2 YFSETQ. This CDR3 is 14 amino acids long. The V end was cut by 6 bases, the J end by 6 bases, with 19 bases between. CDR3 sequence reads: CASTVLPGGGEQYF. CDR3 nucleotide sequence: TGCGCCAGCACCGTCCTCCCAGGGGGGGGCGAGCAGTACTTC.

This clonotype was detected many times. J is TRBJ1-1 and V is TRBV3-1, with TRBD1 as a possible D gene (5 bases). This CDR3 is 14 amino acids long. Trimming stripped 4 bases from V and 1 base from J, with 10 bases between. The germline CDR1 and CDR2 sequences are LGHDT and YNNKEL (reference sequence). CDR3 residues: CASSRLGGNTEAFF. The DNA of the CDR3 is TGTGCCAGCAGCCGCTTGGGGGGGAACACTGAAGCTTTCTTT.